This T cell receptor (beta chain) was identified during a study of radiation and T cells in renal cell carcinoma. Overall study context: Nephrectomy followed 15 Gy stereotactic body radiation by 4 weeks.

Profiling relied on immunoSEQ multiplex PCR, and the TCRdb table lists in-frame clones only, not all of them. The sample has 150,000 or so clones; around four fifths are singletons. The CDR3 is 14 residues long. Germline V lookup: CDR1 LGHNA, CDR2 YSLEER. V was trimmed by 3 bases and J by 7 bases, leaving 13 bases between them. The time point: baseline pretreatment blood. Treatment here: 15 Gy SBRT to primary tumor, nephrectomy 4 weeks later. The chain joins TRBV4-3 to TRBJ1-5; D uncertain. The material was blood, obtained from a patient whose treatment included radiotherapy and nephrectomy. This receptor was obtained from a woman aged 45-60 years with renal cell carcinoma. CDR3 loop: CASSQGINEQPQHF. CDR3 DNA sequence: TGCGCCAGCAGCCAGGGGATTAACGAGCAGCCCCAGCATTTT.